A selection of T cell receptor beta chains follows, all from one sample in a study of T cell responses to AZD1222 COVID-19 vaccine. Libraries were prepared by immunoSEQ multiplex PCR; TCRdb keeps only in-frame clonotypes and omits some of them. Of around 100,000 clones listed, around 87% are singletons. This material consisted of peripheral blood, taken on day 0 of AZD1222 vaccination. The receptor source for this set is an adult in good health. CDR3s include the opening cysteine and the closing phenylalanine or tryptophan. D genes are given only for firm matches. Not every row has a clone size; where given, it reads once, few, many or a size class.

NA	TRBV4-3	TRBJ2-1	NA	CASSQDGHRVNEQFF	TGCGCCAGCAGCCAAGATGGGCACAGGGTCAATGAGCAGTTCTTC
TRBD1	TRBV29-1	TRBJ2-4	NA	CSGRQGENIQYF	TGCAGCGGACGACAGGGTGAAAACATTCAGTACTTC
NA	TRBV23-1	TRBJ2-1	few	CASSQSRTGTYNEQFF	TGCGCCAGCAGTCAATCAAGAACCGGGACTTACAATGAGCAGTTCTTC
NA	TRBV30	TRBJ1-5	NA	CAWNAGPLKNQPQHF	TGTGCCTGGAACGCAGGGCCTCTCAAGAATCAGCCCCAGCATTTT
TRBD1	TRBV28	TRBJ1-2	NA	CATDRGSGYGYTF	TGTGCCACAGACAGGGGTAGTGGGTATGGCTACACCTTC
NA	TRBV6-2/TRBV6-3	TRBJ1-4	NA	CASSPKEASEKLFF	TGTGCCAGCAGTCCCAAGGAGGCGAGTGAAAAACTGTTTTTT
TRBD1	TRBV19	TRBJ2-3	NA	CASSDNPPGQGGTDTQYF	TGTGCCAGTAGTGACAACCCTCCGGGACAGGGTGGCACAGATACGCAGTATTTT
TRBD1	TRBV18	TRBJ1-1	NA	CASSPRQGPNTEAFF	TGTGCCAGCTCACCCCGACAGGGTCCGAACACTGAAGCTTTCTTT
TRBD2	TRBV5-4	TRBJ2-5	NA	CASSQRTSGGKTQYF	TGTGCCAGCAGCCAGAGGACTAGCGGGGGAAAGACCCAGTACTTC
NA	TRBV28	TRBJ1-4	NA	CASSLGRTAIEKLFF	TGTGCCAGCAGTTTGGGCCGGACAGCGATTGAAAAACTGTTTTTT
NA	TRBV19	TRBJ1-4	NA	CASSSPRPRLGHEKLFF	TGTGCCAGTAGTAGTCCGAGACCGCGGTTGGGACATGAAAAACTGTTTTTT
TRBD1	TRBV27	TRBJ2-5	NA	CASSFRQGQETQYF	TGTGCCAGCAGTTTTAGACAGGGGCAAGAGACCCAGTACTTC
NA	TRBV5-1	TRBJ2-7	NA	CASSLAGPSTYEQYF	TGCGCCAGCAGCTTAGCTGGTCCCTCAACCTACGAGCAGTACTTC
NA	TRBV10-3	TRBJ1-5	NA	CAISEGDQPQHF	TGTGCCATCAGTGAGGGAGATCAGCCCCAGCATTTT
NA	TRBV4-1	TRBJ1-5	few	CASSLTGLGSNQPQHF	TGCGCCAGCAGCCTAACGGGACTGGGTAGCAATCAGCCCCAGCATTTT
NA	TRBV7-6	TRBJ2-7	NA	CASSLFQGRSYEQYF	TGTGCCAGCAGCTTATTTCAAGGGAGGTCCTACGAGCAGTACTTC
NA	TRBV19	TRBJ2-1	NA	CASSIGPMDEQFF	TGTGCCAGTAGTATAGGGCCCATGGATGAGCAGTTCTTC
NA	TRBV3-1/TRBV3-2	TRBJ2-1	NA	CASSQDQRVYNEQFF	TGTGCCAGCAGCCAAGATCAGCGGGTCTACAATGAGCAGTTCTTC
NA	TRBV30	TRBJ2-1	NA	CAWSVRNYNEQFF	TGTGCCTGGAGTGTAAGGAATTACAATGAGCAGTTCTTC
NA	TRBV4-1	TRBJ1-5	once	CASSQDLVIRQTSGQHF	NA
TRBD1	TRBV19	TRBJ1-2	NA	CASSPTGGVNYGYTF	TGTGCCAGTAGCCCGACAGGGGGCGTGAACTATGGCTACACCTTC
TRBD1	TRBV25-1	TRBJ1-2	NA	CASRGNTDRGGYTF	TGTGCCAGCCGAGGAAACACCGACAGGGGTGGCTACACCTTC